This TCR beta chain was obtained from a study of vaccination and CD4 T cells after COVID-19. Sequencing of the DNA from cultured CD4+ T cells was carried out with the Oncomine TCR Beta short-read assay. TCRdb ran MiXCR on the PCR reads and lists one entry per CDR3 protein. Here the sample spans approximately 8,400 distinct CDR3 sequences, around two thirds being singletons. Documented treatment: 10-day PBMC culture with coronavirus spike peptide pools or control peptides (ViraFEST assay). V dropped 3 bases and J dropped 6 bases, with 17 bases sitting between them. Per germline, CDR1 LNHDA and CDR2 SQIVND (reference sequence). This CDR3 is built from 15 residues. Study findings and constraints: A median of around 86% of reactive clones, in convalescent patients, became evident only post-vaccination.

Concerning this clonotype itself: Its specificity is not known.

This rearrangement joins TRBV19 to TRBJ1-2; D unclear. The TCR comes from a human donor who had recovered from COVID-19. The source material was CD4+ T cells from blood, cultured in vitro. CDR3 nucleotides: TGTGCCAGTAGTATTTTCGGGTTTAGTGGAGATGGCTACACCTTC. Its translation is CASSIFGFSGDGYTF.